These 7 T cell receptor beta chains share one sample of origin, sequenced in a study of molecular identifiers for immune sequencing clone quantification. A single record per CDR3 protein comes from TCRdb applying MiXCR to the PCR reads. The data contain about 510,000 distinct CDR3 sequences, around 23% of them singletons. Input material: naive CD8+ T cells from blood, with Jurkat cell RNA spiked in. Stated subset: FACS-sorted CD8+CD4-CCR7+CD45RA+ naive T cells. These receptors were collected from a human donor in good health. Some libraries in this study had Jurkat cell RNA spiked in.

This clonotype was observed at least ten times. The rearrangement links TRBV28 to TRBJ1-2; TRBD1 matches 8 bases. The CDR3 contains 13 residues. Germline loops: CDR1 MDHEN, CDR2 SYDVKM. After removal of 2 bases from V and 8 bases from J, the junction contained 4 bases not matched to a gene. The CDR3 DNA sequence: TGTGCCAGCAGTTTAGCAGGGGGCGGCGGCTACACCTTC. Translated: CASSLAGGGGYTF.

A remark on this clonotype: A much larger clone lies one base from this, so it may be a read error. This rearrangement joins TRBV7-6 to TRBJ1-5; possibly TRBD1 for D (5 bases). This CDR3 is 16 amino acids long. CDR1 and CDR2 from the germline V gene are SGHVS and FNYEAQ. The V gene lost 3 bases and the J gene lost 2 bases, with 14 bases spanning the gap. For the CDR3, the DNA is TGTGCCAGCAGCTTTGCGGCCCAGGGAGGCAATCAGCCCCAGCATTTT. Its protein product is CASSFAAQGGNQPQHF.

The rearrangement uses TRBV3-1 and TRBJ2-2; 8 nucleotides line up with TRBD2. The germline V gene encodes CDR1 LGHDT and CDR2 YNNKEL (reference sequence). The CDR3 totals 17 residues. The V gene end was trimmed by 0 bases and the J gene end by 4 bases; junction bases not matched to a gene: 7. The CDR3 here is CASSQDLAGGSTGELFF. The DNA for the CDR3 is TGTGCCAGCAGCCAAGATCTCGCGGGAGGTAGCACCGGGGAGCTGTTTTTT.

V is TRBV29-1 and J is TRBJ2-3, with 10 bases identical to TRBD1. This CDR3 spans 15 amino acids. Germline CDR1 reads SQVTM; CDR2 reads ANQGSEA. The trim removed 0 bases at V and 5 bases at J, leaving 5 bases unmatched. The CDR3 DNA reads TGCAGCGTTGAAGATGGGACAGGGGAAGGAGATACGCAGTATTTT. As protein: CSVEDGTGEGDTQYF.

Of note for this clonotype: At one boundary the junction diverges from the germline segment, which might be a read error. V is TRBV27 and J is TRBJ2-3, with 12 bases identical to TRBD2. CDR3 size: 18 residues. CDR1 and CDR2 (germline): MNHEY, SMNVEV (reference sequence). In DNA, the CDR3 is TGTGCCAGCAGTCTATCCGGGACTAGCGGGCCAGGCACAGATACGCAGTATTTT. It is translated as CASSLSGTSGPGTDTQYF.

The chain is built from TRBV4-2 and TRBJ2-1; D gene ambiguous. Trimming pared 0 bases from V and 0 bases from J, leaving 6 bases between. The CDR3 contains 15 residues. Germline CDR1 reads LGHNA; CDR2 reads YNFKEQ. This CDR3 is CASSQDQDSYNEQFF. As DNA, the CDR3 is TGTGCCAGCAGCCAAGACCAGGACTCCTACAATGAGCAGTTCTTC.

The chain has TRBV24-1 and TRBJ2-1; a possible D gene is TRBD2 (6 bases). Germline V lookup: CDR1 KGHDR, CDR2 SFDVKD. This CDR3 is built from 13 residues. Trimming left V 4 bases short and J 8 bases short, with 11 bases between. The CDR3 loop reads CATSDLSGDEQFF. DNA of the CDR3: TGTGCCACCAGTGACTTATCGGGAGATGAGCAGTTCTTC.